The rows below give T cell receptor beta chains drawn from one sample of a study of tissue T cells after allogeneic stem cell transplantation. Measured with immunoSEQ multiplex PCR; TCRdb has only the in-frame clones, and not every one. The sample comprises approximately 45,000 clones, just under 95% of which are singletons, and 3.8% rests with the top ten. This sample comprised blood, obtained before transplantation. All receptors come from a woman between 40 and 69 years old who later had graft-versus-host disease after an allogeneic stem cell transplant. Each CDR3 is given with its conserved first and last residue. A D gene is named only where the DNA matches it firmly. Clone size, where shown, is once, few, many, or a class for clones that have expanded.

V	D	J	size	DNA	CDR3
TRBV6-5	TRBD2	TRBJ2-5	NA	TGTGCCAGCAGTTCGCCGGGAGGAGAGACCCAGTACTTC	CASSSPGGETQYF
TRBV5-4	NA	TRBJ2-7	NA	TGTGCCAGCAGCTGGGGTGGGGGAGTGTACGAGCAGTACTTC	CASSWGGGVYEQYF
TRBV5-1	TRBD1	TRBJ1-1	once	TGCGCCAGCATTGACCGGGACAGGGGGCGGACTGAAGCTTTCTTT	CASIDRDRGRTEAFF
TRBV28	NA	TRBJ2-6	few	TGTGCCAGCACAGGAGGGGACGCCGGCGGGGCCAACGTCCTGACTTTC	CASTGGDAGGANVLTF
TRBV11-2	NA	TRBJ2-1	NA	TGTGCCAGCAACCCCTCCAGCTCCTACAATGAGCAGTTCTTC	CASNPSSSYNEQFF
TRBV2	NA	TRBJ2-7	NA	TGTGCCAGCAGTGTTGAGCAGGCCTACGAGCAGTACTTC	CASSVEQAYEQYF
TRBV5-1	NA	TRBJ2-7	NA	TGCGCCAGCAGCTTGAGACGGGGGAGCTACGAGCAGTACTTC	CASSLRRGSYEQYF
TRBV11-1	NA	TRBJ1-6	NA	TGTGCCAGCAGCGCGCAGACAGGCCTATATTCACCCCTCCACTTT	CASSAQTGLYSPLHF
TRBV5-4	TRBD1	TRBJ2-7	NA	TGTGCCAGCAGCTCAGGACAGGGGGCGCGGGAGCAGTACTTC	CASSSGQGAREQYF
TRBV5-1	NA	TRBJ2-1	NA	TGCGCCAGCAGCTTGTTGGCCAACAATGAGCAGTTCTTC	CASSLLANNEQFF
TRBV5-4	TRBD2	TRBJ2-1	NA	TGTGCCAGCAGAACTAGAGCGGGAGCTGTCAATGAGCAGTTCTTC	CASRTRAGAVNEQFF
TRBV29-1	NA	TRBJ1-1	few	TGCAGCGTGGCTCAGGTCCTCGAGACTGAAGCTTTCTTT	CSVAQVLETEAFF
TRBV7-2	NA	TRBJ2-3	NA	TGTGCCAGCAGCGCGTGGGATACGCAGTATTTT	CASSAWDTQYF
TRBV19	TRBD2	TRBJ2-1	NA	TGTGCCAGTAGTATAGTAGGACTAGCGGGAGGATACAATGAGCAGTTCTTC	CASSIVGLAGGYNEQFF
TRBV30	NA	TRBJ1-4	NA	TGTGCCTGGGCTCAGGGGATAGGAGAAAAACTGTTTTTT	CAWAQGIGEKLFF
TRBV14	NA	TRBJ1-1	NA	TGTGCCAGCAGCCAAGTTATGAACACTGAAGCTTTCTTT	CASSQVMNTEAFF
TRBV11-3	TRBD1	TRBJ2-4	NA	TGTGCCAGCAGCCCGGGGACAGGGGTGGCCGTTCAGTACTTC	CASSPGTGVAVQYF
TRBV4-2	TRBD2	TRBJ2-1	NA	TGTGCCAGCAGCCAACATGTAGCGGGATCCAATGAGCAGTTCTTC	CASSQHVAGSNEQFF
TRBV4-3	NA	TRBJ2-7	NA	TGCGCCAGCAGCCAAGTATATGGGGCAGGGGCTTCCTACGAGCAGTACTTC	CASSQVYGAGASYEQYF
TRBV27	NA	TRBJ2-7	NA	TGTGCCAGCAGTTCATTGGGCTACGAGCAGTACTTC	CASSSLGYEQYF
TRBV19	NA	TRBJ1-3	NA	TGTGCCAGTAACTTCCCGAGCCCTGGAAACACCATATATTTT	CASNFPSPGNTIYF
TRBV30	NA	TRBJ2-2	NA	TGTGCCTGGCGGAGGGGTCGGACCGGGGAGCTGTTTTTT	CAWRRGRTGELFF
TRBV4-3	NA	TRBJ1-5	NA	TGCGCCAGCAGCCAAGGAATGAGAGATAGCAATCAGCCCCAGCATTTT	CASSQGMRDSNQPQHF
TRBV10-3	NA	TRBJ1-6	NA	TGTGCCACTCGGGCAGATAGGGGTAATTCACCCCTCCACTTT	CATRADRGNSPLHF
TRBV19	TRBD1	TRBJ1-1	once	TGTGCCAGTAGTATAGTTGTGGACAGGGGTACTGAAGCTTTCTTT	CASSIVVDRGTEAFF
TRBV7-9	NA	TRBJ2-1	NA	TGTGCCAGCAGCTTACCTGATCGTACTGAGCAGTTCTTC	CASSLPDRTEQFF
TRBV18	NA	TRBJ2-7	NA	TGTGCCAGCTCACCAGGGCGGGACCGGGACGAGCAGTACTTC	CASSPGRDRDEQYF